The present entry profiles one TCR beta chain with its context. This CDR3 contains 13 residues. CDR1 and CDR2 (germline): MNHEY, SMNVEV (reference sequence). V was cut by 3 bases and J by 8 bases, with 14 bases left in between. Sequencing used immunoSEQ multiplex PCR; TCRdb keeps in-frame clones, though not all of them. The repertoire has about 250,000 clones, over 80% of them found once; the top ten carry roughly 5%. The data belong to a study of blood T cell repertoires in COVID-19. The TCR originated in a human donor in a cohort sampled during active COVID-19. The V gene is TRBV27, the J gene TRBJ2-7; D is ambiguous. The sequencing sample was made of peripheral blood. CDR3 protein: CASSFFGQTKQYF. The CDR3 nucleotides are TGTGCCAGCAGTTTCTTTGGCCAAACGAAGCAGTACTTC.